This T cell receptor (beta chain) derives from a study of T cell clonality in common variable immunodeficiency. Here immunoSEQ multiplex PCR was the method, and the copy in TCRdb shows in-frame clones only, minus some. The record shows approximately 10,000 clones for this sample, with no singletons present. The table lists this clone with many counts. Its antigen is not identified. The read stops 3 residues short of the end of the CDR3; the missing end is completed from the germline J gene. Broader study findings: In common variable immunodeficiency, TCR beta chains reportedly carried fewer deletions and N-nucleotide insertions. Fewer TCRbeta clones were shared among CVID subjects than controls.

With 6 bases removed from V and 7 bases from J, the gap between germline ends came to 18 bases. This CDR3 is built from 15 residues. CDR1 is MNHEY, CDR2 SVGEGT, per germline. Aged roughly 9 to 64 years, CVID subjects averaged around 40 years old. The TCR originated in a human donor with common variable immunodeficiency. V usage is TRBV6-2 or TRBV6-3 and J usage is TRBJ1-4, with D perhaps TRBD1 (6 bases). The sequenced sample was peripheral blood mononuclear cells. CDR3 in amino acids: CASSPYGGRGEKLFF. The part of the CDR3 DNA that was read is TGTGCCAGCAGCCCCTACGGGGGGCGCGGTGAAAAA.